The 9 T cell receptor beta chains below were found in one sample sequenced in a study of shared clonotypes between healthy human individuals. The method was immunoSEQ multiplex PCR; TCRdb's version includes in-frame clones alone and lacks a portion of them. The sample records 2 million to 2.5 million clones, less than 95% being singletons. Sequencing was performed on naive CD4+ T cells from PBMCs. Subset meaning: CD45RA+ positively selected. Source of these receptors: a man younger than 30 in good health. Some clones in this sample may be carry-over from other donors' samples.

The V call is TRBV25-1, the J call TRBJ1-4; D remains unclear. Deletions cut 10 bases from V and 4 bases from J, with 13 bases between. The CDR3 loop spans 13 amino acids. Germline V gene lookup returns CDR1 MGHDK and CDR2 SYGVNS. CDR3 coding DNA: TGTGCCACAGGAGGTGCTATTAATGAAAAACTGTTTTTT. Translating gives CATGGAINEKLFF.

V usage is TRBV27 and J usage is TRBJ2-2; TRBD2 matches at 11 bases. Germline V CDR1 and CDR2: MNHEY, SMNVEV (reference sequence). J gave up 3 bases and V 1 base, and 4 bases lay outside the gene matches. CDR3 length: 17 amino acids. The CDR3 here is CASSLFSGRGYTGELFF. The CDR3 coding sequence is TGTGCCAGCAGTTTATTTAGCGGGAGGGGGTACACCGGGGAGCTGTTTTTT.

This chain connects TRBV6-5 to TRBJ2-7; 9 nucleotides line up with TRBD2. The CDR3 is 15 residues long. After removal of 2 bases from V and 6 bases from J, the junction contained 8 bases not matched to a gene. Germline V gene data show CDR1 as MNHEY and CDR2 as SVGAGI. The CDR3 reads CASSYISGSWGEQYF. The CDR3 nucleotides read TGTGCCAGCAGTTACATTAGCGGGAGTTGGGGCGAGCAGTACTTC.

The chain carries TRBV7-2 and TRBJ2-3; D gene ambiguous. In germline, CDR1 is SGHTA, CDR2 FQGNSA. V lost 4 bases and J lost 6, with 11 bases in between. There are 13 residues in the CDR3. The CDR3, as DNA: TGTGCCAGCAGCTCCCGATCCCGGGATACGCAGTATTTT. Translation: CASSSRSRDTQYF. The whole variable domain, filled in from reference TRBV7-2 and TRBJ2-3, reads GAGVSQSPSNKVTEKGKDVELRCDPISGHTALYWYRQSLGQGLEFLIYFQGNSAPDKSGLPSDRFSAERTGGSVSTLTIQRTQQEDSAVYLCASSSRSRDTQYFGPGTRLTVL.

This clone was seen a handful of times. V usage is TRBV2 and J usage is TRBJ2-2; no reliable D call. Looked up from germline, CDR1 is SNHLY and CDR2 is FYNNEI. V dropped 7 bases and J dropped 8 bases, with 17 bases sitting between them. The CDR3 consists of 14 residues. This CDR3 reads CASTLVRGVGELFF. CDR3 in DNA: TGTGCCAGCACGTTGGTACGAGGAGTGGGGGAGCTGTTTTTT.

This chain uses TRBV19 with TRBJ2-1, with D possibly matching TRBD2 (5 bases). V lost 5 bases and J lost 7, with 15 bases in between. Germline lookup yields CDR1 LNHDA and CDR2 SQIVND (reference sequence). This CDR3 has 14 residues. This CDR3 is CASSPGMGYNEQFF. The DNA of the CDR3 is TGTGCCAGTAGTCCCGGGATGGGCTATAATGAGCAGTTCTTC. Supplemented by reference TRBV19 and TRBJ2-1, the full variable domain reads DGGITQSPKYLFRKEGQNVTLSCEQNLNHDAMYWYRQDPGQGLRLIYYSQIVNDFQKGDIAEGYSVSREKKESFPLTVTSAQKNPTAFYLCASSPGMGYNEQFFGPGTRLTVL.

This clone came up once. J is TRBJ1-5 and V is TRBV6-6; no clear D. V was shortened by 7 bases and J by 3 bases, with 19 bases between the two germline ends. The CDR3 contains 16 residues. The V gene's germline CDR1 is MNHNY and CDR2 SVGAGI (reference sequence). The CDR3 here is CASNHGPFDNNQPQHF. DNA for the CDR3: TGTGCCAGCAACCACGGGCCTTTTGATAACAATCAGCCCCAGCATTTT.

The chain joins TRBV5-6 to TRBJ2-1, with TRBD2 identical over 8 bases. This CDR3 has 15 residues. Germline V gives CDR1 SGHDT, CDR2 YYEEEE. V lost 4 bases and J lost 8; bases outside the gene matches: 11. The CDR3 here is CASSPQVREEYEQFF. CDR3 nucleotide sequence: TGTGCCAGCAGCCCCCAGGTGCGGGAGGAATATGAGCAGTTCTTC.

The CDR3 DNA reads TGCGCCAGCAGCTTGGCCGTCCTAAGCGTGGGGGGAAGGGAGACCCAGTACTTC. Translation: CASSLAVLSVGGRETQYF. The V gene is TRBV5-1, the J gene TRBJ2-5; perhaps TRBD2 as D (6 bases). CDR1 and CDR2 (germline): SGHRS, YFSETQ. Trimming stripped 0 bases from V and 5 bases from J, with 23 bases between. The CDR3 sequence is 18 residues long.